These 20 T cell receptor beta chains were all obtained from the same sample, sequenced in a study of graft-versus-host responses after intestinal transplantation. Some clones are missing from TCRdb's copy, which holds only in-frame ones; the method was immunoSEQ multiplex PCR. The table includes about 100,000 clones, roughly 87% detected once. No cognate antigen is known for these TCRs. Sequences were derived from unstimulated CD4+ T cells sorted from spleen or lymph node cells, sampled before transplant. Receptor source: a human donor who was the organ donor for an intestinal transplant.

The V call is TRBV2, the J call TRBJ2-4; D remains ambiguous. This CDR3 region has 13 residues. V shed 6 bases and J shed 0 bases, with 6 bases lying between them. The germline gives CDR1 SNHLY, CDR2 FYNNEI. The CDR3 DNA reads TGTGCCAGCAGGGTTATAGCCAAAAACATTCAGTACTTC. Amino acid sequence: CASRVIAKNIQYF.

This CDR3 is CASSQSLEGQPQHF. The DNA of the CDR3 is TGCGCCAGCAGTCAATCGTTAGAAGGGCAGCCCCAGCATTTT. V is TRBV23-1 and J is TRBJ1-5, with no clear D. TRBV23-1 is an open reading frame, and its role is uncertain. Trimming took off 0 bases at V and 7 bases at J, with 10 bases between the two ends. This CDR3 is 14 amino acids long.

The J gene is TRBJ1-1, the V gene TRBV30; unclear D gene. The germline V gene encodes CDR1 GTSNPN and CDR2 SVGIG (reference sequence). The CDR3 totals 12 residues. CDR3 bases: TGTGCAGTTAAGCAGATGAACACTGAAGCTTTCTTT. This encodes CAVKQMNTEAFF.

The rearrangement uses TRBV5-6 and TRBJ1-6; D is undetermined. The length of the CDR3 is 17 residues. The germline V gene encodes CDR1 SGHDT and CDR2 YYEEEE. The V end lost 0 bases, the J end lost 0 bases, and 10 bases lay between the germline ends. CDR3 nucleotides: TGTGCCAGCAGCTTGGCCTTGGCTAGCTCCTATAATTCACCCCTCCACTTT. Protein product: CASSLALASSYNSPLHF.

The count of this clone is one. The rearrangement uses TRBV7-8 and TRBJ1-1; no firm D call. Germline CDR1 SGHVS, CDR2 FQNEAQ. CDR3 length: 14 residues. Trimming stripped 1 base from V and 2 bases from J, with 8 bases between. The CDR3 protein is CASSLVRGNTEAFF. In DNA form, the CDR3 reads TGTGCCAGCAGCTTAGTACGTGGTAACACTGAAGCTTTCTTT.

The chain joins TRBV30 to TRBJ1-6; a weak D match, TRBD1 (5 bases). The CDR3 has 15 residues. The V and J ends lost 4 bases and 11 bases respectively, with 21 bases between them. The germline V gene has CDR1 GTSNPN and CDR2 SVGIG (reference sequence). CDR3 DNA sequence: TGTGCCTGGAACGAGCCAGTGGGGCGCAGAACACCCCTCCACTTT. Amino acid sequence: CAWNEPVGRRTPLHF.

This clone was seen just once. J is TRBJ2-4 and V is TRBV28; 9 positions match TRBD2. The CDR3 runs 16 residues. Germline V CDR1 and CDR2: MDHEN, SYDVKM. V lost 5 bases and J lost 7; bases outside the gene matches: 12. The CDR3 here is CASSPLPGLADNIQYF. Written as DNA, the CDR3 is TGTGCCAGCAGTCCTTTACCGGGACTAGCAGATAACATTCAGTACTTC.

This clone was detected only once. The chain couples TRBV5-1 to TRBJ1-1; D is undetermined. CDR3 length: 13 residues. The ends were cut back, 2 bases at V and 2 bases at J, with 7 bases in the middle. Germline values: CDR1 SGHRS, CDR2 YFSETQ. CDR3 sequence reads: CASSFAGNTEAFF. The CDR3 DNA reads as TGCGCCAGCAGCTTCGCAGGTAACACTGAAGCTTTCTTT.

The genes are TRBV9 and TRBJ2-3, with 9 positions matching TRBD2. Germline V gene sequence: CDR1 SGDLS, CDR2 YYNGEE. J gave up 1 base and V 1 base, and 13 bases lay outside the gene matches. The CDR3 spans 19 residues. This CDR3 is CASSVKNPSGAFGTDTQYF. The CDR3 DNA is TGTGCCAGCAGCGTAAAGAATCCTAGCGGGGCCTTTGGCACAGATACGCAGTATTTT.

The CDR3 spells CASSFSVGEKLFF. CDR3 DNA: TGTGCCAGCAGCTTTTCTGTCGGGGAAAAACTGTTTTTT. V is TRBV5-4 and J is TRBJ1-4; the D is unclear. V was cut by 2 bases and J by 8 bases, with 10 bases left in between. The germline gives CDR1 SGHNT, CDR2 YYREEE (reference sequence). The CDR3 consists of 13 residues.

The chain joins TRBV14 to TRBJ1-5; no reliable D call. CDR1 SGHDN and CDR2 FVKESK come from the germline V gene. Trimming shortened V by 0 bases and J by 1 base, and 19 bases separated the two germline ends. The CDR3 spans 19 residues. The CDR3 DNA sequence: TGTGCCAGCAGCCAAGAAAATGGGCAGGTAGGCAACAGCAATCAGCCCCAGCATTTT. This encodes CASSQENGQVGNSNQPQHF. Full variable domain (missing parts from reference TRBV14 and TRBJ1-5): EAGVTQFPSHSVIEKGQTVTLRCDPISGHDNLYWYRRVMGKEIKFLLHFVKESKQDESGMPNNRFLAERTGGTYSTLKVQPAELEDSGVYFCASSQENGQVGNSNQPQHFGDGTRLSIL.

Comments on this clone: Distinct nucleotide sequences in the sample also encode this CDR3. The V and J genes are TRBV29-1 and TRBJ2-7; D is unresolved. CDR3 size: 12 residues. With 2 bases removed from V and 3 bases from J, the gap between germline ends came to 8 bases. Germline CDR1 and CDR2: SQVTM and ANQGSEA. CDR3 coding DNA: TGCAGCGTTGAATTGGGCGGCTACGAGCAGTACTTC. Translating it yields CSVELGGYEQYF.

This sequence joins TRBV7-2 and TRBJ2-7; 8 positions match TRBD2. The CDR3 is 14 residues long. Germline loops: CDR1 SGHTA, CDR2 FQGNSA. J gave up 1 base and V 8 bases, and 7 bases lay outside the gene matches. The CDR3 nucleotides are TGTGCCAGCGGGGTACTAGCGGTATCCTACGAGCAGTACTTC. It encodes CASGVLAVSYEQYF.

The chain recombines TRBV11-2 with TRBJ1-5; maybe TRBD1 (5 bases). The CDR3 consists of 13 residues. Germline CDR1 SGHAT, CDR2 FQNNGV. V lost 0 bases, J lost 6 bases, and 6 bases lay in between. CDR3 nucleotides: TGTGCCAGCAGCTTAGAAGGGACTCAGCCCCAGCATTTT. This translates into CASSLEGTQPQHF.

CDR3 nucleotide sequence: TGTGCCAGTAGTATGGAGGACACGGTCACTGAAGCTTTCTTT. This encodes CASSMEDTVTEAFF. This chain uses TRBV19 with TRBJ1-1, with D perhaps matching TRBD1 (5 bases). The CDR3 is made up of 14 amino acids. Trimming removed 3 bases from V and 4 bases from J, with 12 bases in between. Looked up from germline, CDR1 is LNHDA and CDR2 is SQIVND (reference sequence).

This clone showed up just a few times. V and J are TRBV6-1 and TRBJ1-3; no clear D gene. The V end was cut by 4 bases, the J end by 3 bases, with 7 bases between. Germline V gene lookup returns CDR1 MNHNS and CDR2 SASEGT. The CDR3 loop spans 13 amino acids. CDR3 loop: CASSGSGGNTIYF. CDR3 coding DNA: TGTGCCAGCAGTGGCTCAGGTGGAAACACCATATATTTT.

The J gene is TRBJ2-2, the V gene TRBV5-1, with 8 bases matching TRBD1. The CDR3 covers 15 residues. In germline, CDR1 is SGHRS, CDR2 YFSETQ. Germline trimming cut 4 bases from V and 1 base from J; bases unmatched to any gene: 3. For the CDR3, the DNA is TGCGCCAGCAGCCGGGGACAGGAGAACACCGGGGAGCTGTTTTTT. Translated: CASSRGQENTGELFF.

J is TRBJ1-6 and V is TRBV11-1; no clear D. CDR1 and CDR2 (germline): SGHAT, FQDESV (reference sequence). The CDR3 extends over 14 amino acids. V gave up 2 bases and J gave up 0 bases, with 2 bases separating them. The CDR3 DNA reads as TGTGCCAGCAGCTTACACTCCTATAATTCACCCCTCCACTTT. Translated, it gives CASSLHSYNSPLHF.

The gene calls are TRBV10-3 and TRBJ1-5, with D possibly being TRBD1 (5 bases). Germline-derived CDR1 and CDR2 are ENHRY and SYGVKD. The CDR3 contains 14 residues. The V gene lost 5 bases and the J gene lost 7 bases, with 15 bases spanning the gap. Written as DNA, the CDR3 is TGTGCCATCAGTCGGGACTCTGAGGGACAGCCCCAGCATTTT. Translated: CAISRDSEGQPQHF.

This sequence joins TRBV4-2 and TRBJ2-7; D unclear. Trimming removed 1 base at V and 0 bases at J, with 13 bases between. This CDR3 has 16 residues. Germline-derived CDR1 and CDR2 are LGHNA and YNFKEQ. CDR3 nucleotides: TGTGCCAGCAGCCAAGTGTCAACTGACCTCTCCTACGAGCAGTACTTC. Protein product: CASSQVSTDLSYEQYF.